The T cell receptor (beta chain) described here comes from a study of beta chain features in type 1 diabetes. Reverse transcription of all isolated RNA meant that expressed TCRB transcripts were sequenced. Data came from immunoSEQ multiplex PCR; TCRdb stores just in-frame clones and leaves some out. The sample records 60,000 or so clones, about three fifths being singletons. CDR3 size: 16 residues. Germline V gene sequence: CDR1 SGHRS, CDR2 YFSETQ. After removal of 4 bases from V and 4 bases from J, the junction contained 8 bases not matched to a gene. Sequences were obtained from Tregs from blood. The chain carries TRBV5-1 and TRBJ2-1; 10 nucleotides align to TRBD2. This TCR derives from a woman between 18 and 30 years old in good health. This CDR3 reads CASSLGLAALYNEQFF. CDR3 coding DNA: TGCGCCAGCAGCCTAGGACTAGCGGCTCTGTACAATGAGCAGTTCTTC. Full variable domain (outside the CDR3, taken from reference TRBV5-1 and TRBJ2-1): KAGVTQTPRYLIKTRGQQVTLSCSPISGHRSVSWYQQTPGQGLQFLFEYFSETQRNKGNFPGRFSGRQFSNSRSEMNVSTLELGDSALYLCASSLGLAALYNEQFFGPGTRLTVL.